What follows describes a single T cell receptor (beta chain). Its antigen is unknown. These data belong to a study of T cells expressing NK-cell markers. Study outcomes and limitations: There remained a lack of clarity about HCMV specificity of expanded NKG2C+ T cell clones.

The V gene's germline CDR1 is MDHEN and CDR2 SYDVKM. The CDR3 contains 19 residues. TCRdb processed the 5' RACE reads again and assigns one entry to each CDR3 protein, with no DNA. The sample table includes over 14,000 distinct CDR3 sequences. Sequenced sample: blood T cells: a sorted CD56 or NKG2C T cell subset, CD4+ or CD8+ T cells, or bulk PBMC T cells (not recorded which). This receptor was taken from a man aged 18-69 years in good health. The chain combines TRBV28 with TRBJ2-1; TCRdb returns TRBD1, unconfirmable since there is no DNA. The CDR3 reads CASSSTGGSGTSSYNEQFF.